The 20 T cell receptor beta chains listed next were all sequenced from one sample in a study of blood T cell repertoires in COVID-19. Profiling relied on immunoSEQ multiplex PCR, and the TCRdb table lists in-frame clones only, not all of them. The sample has 280,000 or so clones, roughly 86% seen once; the top ten hold 2.1%. Sequenced sample: peripheral blood. The origin of the receptors is a woman aged 30 to 39 who had recovered from COVID-19.

The V gene is TRBV6-2 or TRBV6-3, the J gene TRBJ2-5; D is undetermined. Germline-derived CDR1 and CDR2 are MNHEY and SVGEGT. This CDR3 is 14 amino acids long. V lost 2 bases to trimming and J lost 5 bases, with 12 bases between them. CDR3 loop: CASSYVQAGETQYF. CDR3 nucleotides: TGTGCCAGCAGTTACGTCCAGGCTGGGGAGACCCAGTACTTC.

This clone was found once. The V call is TRBV5-1, the J call TRBJ2-1; 11 bases are shared with TRBD2. The V segment lost 4 bases and the J segment 7 bases; nucleotides outside the gene matches: 7. CDR1 and CDR2 (germline): SGHRS, YFSETQ. The CDR3 covers 15 residues. The CDR3 spells CASSLLAGAGNEQFF. The CDR3 DNA is TGCGCCAGCAGCCTACTAGCGGGGGCGGGTAATGAGCAGTTCTTC.

This clone was picked up a small number of times. The chain joins TRBV27 to TRBJ2-1, with D perhaps matching TRBD2 (6 bases). V lost 6 bases to trimming and J lost 3 bases, with 15 bases between them. The CDR3 has 15 residues. CDR1 is MNHEY and CDR2 is SMNVEV in the germline V gene (reference sequence). CDR3 residues: CASSQLAEVYNEQFF. In nucleotides, the CDR3 is TGTGCCAGCAGCCAATTAGCGGAGGTCTACAATGAGCAGTTCTTC.

This clone appeared a single time. This chain joins TRBV30 and TRBJ1-1; 8 nucleotides line up with TRBD1. The trim removed 5 bases at V and 6 bases at J, leaving 14 bases unmatched. Germline-derived CDR1 and CDR2 are GTSNPN and SVGIG (reference sequence). CDR3 size: 15 residues. CDR3 in amino acids: CAWLRPGTGNPEAFF. CDR3 in DNA: TGTGCCTGGCTTAGACCCGGGACAGGTAACCCTGAAGCTTTCTTT.

The CDR3 DNA is TGTGCCAGCACCGGGACAGGCGATTACTATGGCTACACCTTC. Protein sequence: CASTGTGDYYGYTF. The chain employs TRBV19 and TRBJ1-2; TRBD1 matches at 8 bases. The CDR3 has 14 amino acids. CDR1 is LNHDA and CDR2 is SQIVND in the germline V gene (reference sequence). V lost 9 bases to trimming and J lost 3 bases; unmatched junction nucleotides: 9.

The V and J genes are TRBV7-9 and TRBJ1-6, with D possibly TRBD1 on 5 matching bases. With 1 base removed from V and 9 bases from J, the gap between germline ends came to 16 bases. Germline V gene sequence: CDR1 SEHNR, CDR2 FQNEAQ (reference sequence). The CDR3 covers 16 residues. CDR3 DNA: TGTGCCAGCAGCTTAGATTCTTTGCAGGGTCGTTCACCCCTCCACTTT. It translates to CASSLDSLQGRSPLHF.

The chain joins TRBV20-1 to TRBJ2-7; TRBD1 might be the D (5 bases). Germline V gives CDR1 DFQATT, CDR2 SNEGSKA (reference sequence). The V end lost 5 bases, the J end lost 6 bases, and 8 bases lay between the germline ends. The CDR3 covers 10 residues. The CDR3 coding sequence is TGCAGTGCTTGGGGCATCGAGCAGTACTTC. Translating gives CSAWGIEQYF.

The chain employs TRBV3-1 (or the pseudogene TRBV3-2) and TRBJ2-6, with 7 bases matching TRBD1. V trimming: 2 bases; J trimming: 1 base; junction bases outside the gene matches: 2. Per germline, CDR1 LGHDT and CDR2 YNNKEL (reference sequence). This CDR3 spans 16 amino acids. The CDR3 DNA follows: TGTGCCAGCAGCCAACAACAGGGGTCTGGGGCCAACGTCCTGACTTTC. Translated: CASSQQQGSGANVLTF.

The table lists this clone with a few counts. V and J are TRBV19 and TRBJ2-1, with 7 bases aligning to TRBD1. CDR1 and CDR2 (germline): LNHDA, SQIVND (reference sequence). This CDR3 comprises 12 residues. The junction had 0 bases not matched to a gene; V was cut back by 4 bases and J by 6 bases. DNA for the CDR3: TGTGCCAGTAGTACAGGGGGCAATGAGCAGTTCTTC. Translating it yields CASSTGGNEQFF.

The rearrangement uses TRBV11-2 and TRBJ2-2; D might be TRBD1 (5 bases). CDR1 and CDR2 (germline): SGHAT, FQNNGV. The CDR3 runs to 15 residues. V was shortened by 3 bases and J by 2 bases, with 10 bases between the two germline ends. CDR3 sequence (DNA): TGTGCCAGCAGCTTTCCAGGGATAAACACCGGGGAGCTGTTTTTT. Translating gives CASSFPGINTGELFF.

The chain couples TRBV5-4 to TRBJ1-1; 7 bases align to TRBD1. This CDR3 comprises 15 residues. CDR1 and CDR2 from the germline V gene are SGHNT and YYREEE (reference sequence). J lost 4 bases, V lost 3 bases, and 9 bases had no gene match. CDR3 bases: TGTGCCAGCAGCTCCCGTCAGGGGGGAGGCACTGAAGCTTTCTTT. Its translation: CASSSRQGGGTEAFF.

V gene TRBV11-2 combines with J gene TRBJ2-1, with 7 bases lining up with TRBD2. Per the germline V gene, CDR1 is SGHAT and CDR2 is FQNNGV. V shed 4 bases, J shed 9 bases, and the junction held 9 bases outside the gene matches. The CDR3 is 14 amino acids. For the CDR3, the DNA is TGTGCCAGCAGCTCGGTGGGGGGGTTCGGTGAGCAGTTCTTC. This encodes CASSSVGGFGEQFF.

The chain recombines TRBV7-9 with TRBJ2-1, with D tentatively TRBD1 (6 bases). This CDR3 has 16 residues. Trimming removed 5 bases from V and 1 base from J, with 15 bases in between. Germline CDR1 SEHNR, CDR2 FQNEAQ (reference sequence). The CDR3 bases are TGTGCCAGCAGCCAACAGGGCCCGCTTTCCTACAATGAGCAGTTCTTC. It specifies CASSQQGPLSYNEQFF.

This clone appeared a few times. This chain uses TRBV6-1 with TRBJ1-4, with D maybe TRBD1 (6 bases). The CDR3 length is 16 residues. Germline V gene lookup returns CDR1 MNHNS and CDR2 SASEGT. Between the trimmed V and J ends, which lost 0 bases and 7 bases, there was a span of 15 bases. The CDR3 DNA is TGTGCCAGCAGTGAAGCGCTTCGGGGGGCAGGTGAAAAACTGTTTTTT. Translation gives CASSEALRGAGEKLFF.

V and J are TRBV27 and TRBJ1-1; D gene unclear. Germline CDR1 reads MNHEY; CDR2 reads SMNVEV (reference sequence). The CDR3 is 14 residues long. Trimming removed 5 bases from V and 4 bases from J, with 14 bases in between. The CDR3 nucleotides read TGTGCCAGCAGTCTCTCTCGGGGATTCACTGAAGCTTTCTTT. As protein: CASSLSRGFTEAFF.

The chain joins TRBV28 to TRBJ2-3; no clear D. This CDR3 region has 16 residues. V was clipped by 5 bases and J by 1 base, with 16 bases between them. Germline V CDR1 and CDR2: MDHEN, SYDVKM. The CDR3 coding sequence is TGTGCCAGCAGTCCCTCAGTGGCTCGGGGCACAGATACGCAGTATTTT. The encoded protein is CASSPSVARGTDTQYF.

The V and J genes are TRBV28 and TRBJ2-5; 10 bases match TRBD1. The germline CDR1 and CDR2 sequences are MDHEN and SYDVKM. CDR3 size: 16 residues. After removal of 4 bases from V and 5 bases from J, the junction contained 10 bases not matched to a gene. CDR3 sequence (DNA): TGTGCCAGCAGTTCCTCCGGGACAGGGGTTGGGGAGACCCAGTACTTC. It translates to CASSSSGTGVGETQYF.

This clone came up a few times. J is TRBJ2-7 and V is TRBV19, with 7 bases fitting TRBD1. The germline gives CDR1 LNHDA, CDR2 SQIVND (reference sequence). The CDR3 length is 16 residues. J was trimmed by 2 bases and V by 6 bases; bases with no gene match: 13. CDR3 protein: CASRTTGQSPTYEQYF. The CDR3 DNA reads as TGTGCCAGTAGGACAACGGGACAGAGTCCAACCTACGAGCAGTACTTC.

The chain uses TRBV29-1 and TRBJ2-7, with TRBD1 identical over 7 bases. Germline CDR1 is SQVTM and CDR2 is ANQGSEA. CDR3 length: 14 amino acids. V lost 0 bases, J lost 2 bases, and 4 bases stayed unmatched. This CDR3 is CSVEETGTPYEQYF. The CDR3 coding sequence is TGCAGCGTTGAAGAGACAGGGACCCCCTACGAGCAGTACTTC.

The rearrangement uses TRBV11-2 and TRBJ2-5; 7 positions match TRBD1. The trim removed 5 bases at V and 4 bases at J, leaving 7 bases unmatched. CDR1 and CDR2 (germline): SGHAT, FQNNGV. CDR3 length equals 14 residues. The CDR3 sequence is CASSPQGMAETQYF. CDR3 bases: TGTGCCAGCAGCCCACAGGGGATGGCAGAGACCCAGTACTTC.